The 2 T cell receptor beta chains reported below all come from one sample, sequenced in a study of cytomegalovirus exposure and HLA in healthy donors. Vbeta (60) and Jbeta (13) primers were used in the PCR. Method: immunoSEQ multiplex PCR; TCRdb's copy keeps in-frame clones and lacks some. The table has approximately 200,000 clones, 60% to 85% seen once. Sequencing was carried out using PBMCs. All receptors derive from a man in his forties in good health and CMV-seronegative.

The rearrangement joins TRBV2 to TRBJ2-3; 7 bases fit TRBD1. Trimming cost V 6 bases and J 8 bases; bases outside gene matches: 11. Germline CDR1 and CDR2: SNHLY and FYNNEI. The CDR3 loop spans 14 amino acids. The CDR3 here is CASRAGTASGTQYF. In DNA, the CDR3 is TGTGCCAGCAGAGCCGGGACAGCGTCGGGTACGCAGTATTTT.

The genes are TRBV4-1 and TRBJ2-7, with TRBD1 matching over 8 bases. The CDR3 covers 13 residues. Germline V gene sequence: CDR1 MGHRA, CDR2 YSYEKL. V lost 2 bases to trimming and J lost 6 bases; unmatched junction nucleotides: 3. DNA of the CDR3: TGCGCCAGCAGCCAATACAGGGGGAGCGAGCAGTACTTC. Encoded protein: CASSQYRGSEQYF.